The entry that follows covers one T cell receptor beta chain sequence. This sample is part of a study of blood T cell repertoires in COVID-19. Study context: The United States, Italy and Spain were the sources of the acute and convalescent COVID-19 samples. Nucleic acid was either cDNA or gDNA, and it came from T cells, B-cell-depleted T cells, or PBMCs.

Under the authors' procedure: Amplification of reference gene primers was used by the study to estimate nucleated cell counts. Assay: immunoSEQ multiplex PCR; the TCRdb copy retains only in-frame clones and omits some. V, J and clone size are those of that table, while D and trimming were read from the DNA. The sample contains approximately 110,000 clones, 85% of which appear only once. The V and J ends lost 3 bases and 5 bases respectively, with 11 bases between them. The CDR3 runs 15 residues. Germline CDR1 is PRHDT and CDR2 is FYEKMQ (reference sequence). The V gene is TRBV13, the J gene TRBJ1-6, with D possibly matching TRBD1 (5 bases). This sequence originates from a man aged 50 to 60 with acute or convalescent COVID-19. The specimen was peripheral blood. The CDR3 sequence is CASSFGGLNNSPLHF. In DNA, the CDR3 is TGTGCCAGCAGCTTCGGGGGTTTGAATAATTCACCCCTCCACTTT. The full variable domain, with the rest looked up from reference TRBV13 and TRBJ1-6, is AAGVIQSPRHLIKEKRETATLKCYPIPRHDTVYWYQQGPGQDPQFLISFYEKMQSDKGSIPDRFSAQQFSDYHSELNMSSLELGDSALYFCASSFGGLNNSPLHFGNGTRLTVT.